Each of the 20 T cell receptor beta chains below was sequenced from the same sample in a study of regulatory T cells in long-lasting Graves disease. Combining iRepertoire HTBI primers with Arm-PCR of CDR3 regions, the authors built TCR beta libraries. TCRdb recomputed calls from the multiplex PCR reads with MiXCR, one row per CDR3 protein. The top ten clones hold around 12% of a sample with approximately 560,000 distinct CDR3 sequences, more than 15% of them seen once. Time point noted: newly diagnosed GD, antithyroid drugs for less than 3 months. The TCR library used RNA extracted from PBMCs. This sample also belongs to another study, concerning T cells in Graves' hyperthyroidism and ophthalmopathy.

The specimen comprised peripheral blood mononuclear cells (PBMCs), sampled at new diagnosis, from a patient treated with antithyroid drugs. All receptors come from a man between 18 and 35 years old with Graves disease.

A word on this clonotype: The germline gene is not matched at one end of the junction; a read error may be the cause. The V gene is TRBV19, the J gene TRBJ2-3; 14 positions match TRBD2. CDR3 length: 13 residues. Germline CDR1 LNHDA, CDR2 SQIVND (reference sequence). This CDR3 reads CASSEGTSGSRDF. The CDR3 bases are TGTGCCAGTAGCGAAGGGACTAGCGGGAGCAGAGACTTT. Together with reference TRBV19 and TRBJ2-3, the CDR3 gives the full variable domain: DGGITQSPKYLFRKEGQNVTLSCEQNLNHDAMYWYRQDPGQGLRLIYYSQIVNDFQKGDIAEGYSVSREKKESFPLTVTSAQKNPTAFYLCASSEGTSGSRDFGPGTRLTVL.

Many counts were recorded for this clonotype. This rearrangement joins TRBV28 to TRBJ2-2, with TRBD2 identical over 9 bases. The germline V gene has CDR1 MDHEN and CDR2 SYDVKM. V lost 3 bases, J lost 3 bases, and 5 bases stayed unmatched. The CDR3 runs to 16 residues. CDR3 residues: CASSFLSSGDTGELFF. The CDR3 DNA sequence: TGTGCCAGCAGTTTTCTTTCTAGCGGGGACACCGGGGAGCTGTTTTTT.

In this sample, this clonotype turned up many times. This chain's CDR3 is CASSPDPGHTEAFF. In DNA form, the CDR3 reads TGTGCCAGCAGCCCAGACCCAGGTCACACTGAAGCTTTCTTT. This chain uses TRBV3-1 with TRBJ1-1, with D uncertain. This CDR3 has 14 amino acids. Looked up from germline, CDR1 is LGHDT and CDR2 is YNNKEL (reference sequence). Trimming cost V 4 bases and J 3 bases, with 12 bases left between them. Complete variable domain (other parts from reference TRBV3-1 and TRBJ1-1): DTAVSQTPKYLVTQMGNDKSIKCEQNLGHDTMYWYKQDSKKFLKIMFSYNNKELIINETVPNRFSPKSPDKAHLNLHINSLELGDSAVYFCASSPDPGHTEAFFGQGTRLTVV.

This clonotype has a count of ten or more. V gene TRBV7-3 combines with J gene TRBJ1-5, with unresolved D. The CDR3 loop spans 13 amino acids. Germline CDR1 is SGHTA and CDR2 is FQGTGA. V was clipped by 1 base and J by 7 bases, with 8 bases between them. This CDR3 is CASSLKEGQPQHF. In DNA, the CDR3 is TGTGCCAGCAGCTTAAAGGAGGGACAGCCCCAGCATTTT.

This clonotype was counted at least ten times. The chain has TRBV27 and TRBJ2-3, with 14 bases matching TRBD2. Unmatched junction bases numbered 6, after V lost 5 bases and J lost 11 bases. Germline loops: CDR1 MNHEY, CDR2 SMNVEV (reference sequence). The CDR3 sequence is 14 residues long. CDR3 residues: CASSPGTSGSGQYF. DNA for the CDR3: TGTGCCAGCAGTCCCGGGACTAGCGGGAGTGGGCAGTATTTT.

The rearrangement joins TRBV7-9 to TRBJ2-5; TRBD1 agrees at 9 bases. Germline CDR1 reads SEHNR; CDR2 reads FQNEAQ (reference sequence). This CDR3 is 14 amino acids long. Trimming removed 7 bases from V and 2 bases from J; junction bases left unmatched: 5. The CDR3: CASILDRGQETQYF. CDR3 sequence (DNA): TGTGCCAGCATCCTCGACAGGGGGCAAGAGACCCAGTACTTC.

This chain uses TRBV20-1 with TRBJ1-2; D is unresolved. Trimming removed 0 bases from V and 2 bases from J, with 16 bases in between. Germline V gene lookup returns CDR1 DFQATT and CDR2 SNEGSKA (reference sequence). CDR3 length: 16 residues. This CDR3 is CSARDLPRTANYGYTF. Written as DNA, the CDR3 is TGCAGTGCTAGAGATCTCCCCCGGACGGCAAACTATGGCTACACCTTC.

The rearrangement links TRBV4-2 to TRBJ2-2; 10 bases fit TRBD2. CDR3 length equals 16 residues. CDR1 and CDR2 from the germline V gene are LGHNA and YNFKEQ. The V and J ends lost 0 bases and 7 bases, in that order; junction bases with no gene match: 5. The DNA for the CDR3 is TGTGCCAGCAGCCAAGATTGGACTAGCGGCTACGGGGAGCTGTTTTTT. Its protein is CASSQDWTSGYGELFF.

The chain carries TRBV6-1 and TRBJ2-5; 8 positions agree with TRBD1. The V gene end was trimmed by 1 base and the J gene end by 4 bases; junction bases not matched to a gene: 14. Germline CDR1 reads MNHNS; CDR2 reads SASEGT. There are 18 residues in the CDR3. The CDR3 nucleotides read TGTGCCAGCAGTGAAGGGACTGTGGCAGGGGGCTTCGGAGAGACCCAGTACTTC. This codes for CASSEGTVAGGFGETQYF.

This clonotype was seen a handful of times. The chain links TRBV10-3 to TRBJ1-1, with D unresolved. V was cut by 2 bases and J by 4 bases, with 11 bases left in between. Germline lookup yields CDR1 ENHRY and CDR2 SYGVKD. CDR3 length: 14 amino acids. This CDR3 is CAISESGVRTEAFF. CDR3 in DNA: TGTGCCATCAGTGAGAGTGGGGTACGCACTGAAGCTTTCTTT.

The sample holds many counts of this clonotype. V gene TRBV18 combines with J gene TRBJ1-2; 10 positions match TRBD1. CDR1 KGHSH and CDR2 LQKENI come from the germline V gene. This CDR3 spans 13 amino acids. Germline trimming cut 3 bases from V and 9 bases from J; bases unmatched to any gene: 4. The CDR3 loop reads CASSPRGQGSYTF. The CDR3, as DNA: TGTGCCAGCTCACCTCGGGGACAGGGGAGCTACACCTTC.

V is TRBV6-1 and J is TRBJ1-1; 7 bases match TRBD1. The CDR3 consists of 16 residues. Germline V gives CDR1 MNHNS, CDR2 SASEGT. J was trimmed by 1 base and V by 6 bases; bases with no gene match: 11. CDR3 amino acids: CASRTRQGVTNTEAFF. CDR3 DNA: TGTGCCAGCAGAACACGACAGGGTGTGACGAACACTGAAGCTTTCTTT.

This clonotype was observed many times. The genes are TRBV6-5 and TRBJ2-4; 9 bases map to TRBD1. The CDR3 contains 14 residues. Germline V gene lookup returns CDR1 MNHEY and CDR2 SVGAGI. V was pared by 2 bases and J by 8 bases, with 4 bases of the junction left unmatched. The CDR3: CASSYGDREDIQYF. Written as DNA, the CDR3 is TGTGCCAGCAGTTACGGGGACAGGGAGGACATTCAGTACTTC.

The CDR3 DNA is TGTGCCAGCAGCCGGTCAAGCGGTGGCTACACCTTC. Its translation: CASSRSSGGYTF. The V call is TRBV28, the J call TRBJ1-2; D is ambiguous. Trimming left V 6 bases short and J 7 bases short, with 12 bases between. Germline CDR1 and CDR2: MDHEN and SYDVKM. The CDR3 loop spans 12 amino acids.

There are many counts of this clonotype. The chain combines TRBV12-3 or TRBV12-4 with TRBJ2-7, with 7 nucleotides matching TRBD1. This CDR3 spans 15 amino acids. The V gene end was trimmed by 6 bases and the J gene end by 1 base; junction bases not matched to a gene: 9. CDR3 amino acids: CASSAQGVSSYEQYF. As DNA, the CDR3 is TGTGCCAGCAGCGCCCAGGGGGTTTCTTCCTACGAGCAGTACTTC.

This clonotype was detected ten times or more. The chain couples TRBV2 to TRBJ2-1; D remains unclear. CDR1 is SNHLY, CDR2 FYNNEI, per germline. The ends were cut back, 7 bases at V and 6 bases at J, with 13 bases in the middle. This CDR3 has 13 amino acids. CDR3 nucleotide sequence: TGTGCCAGCACATCCAGTCCCGCCAATGAGCAGTTCTTC. Its protein product is CASTSSPANEQFF.

This clonotype has a count of ten or more. V usage is TRBV6-1 and J usage is TRBJ2-1; possibly TRBD2 for D (6 bases). In germline, CDR1 is MNHNS, CDR2 SASEGT. V lost 9 bases and J lost 8, with 20 bases in between. The CDR3 contains 14 residues. The CDR3 is CASKGTPGVDEQFF. The CDR3 DNA follows: TGTGCCAGTAAAGGGACCCCGGGAGTGGATGAGCAGTTCTTC.

This clonotype was seen a few times. This chain uses TRBV11-3 with TRBJ2-6; 9 bases match TRBD1. Germline loops: CDR1 SGHNT, CDR2 YENEEA. The CDR3 is 17 amino acids. V gave up 4 bases and J gave up 1 base; unmatched junction bases: 5. CDR3 sequence: CASSSETGGSGANVLTF. CDR3 in DNA: TGTGCCAGCAGCTCCGAGACAGGGGGTTCTGGGGCCAACGTCCTGACTTTC.

In its sample, this clonotype was seen many times. This rearrangement joins TRBV6-1 to TRBJ2-1, with no clear D. CDR1 is MNHNS and CDR2 is SASEGT in the germline V gene. V lost 2 bases and J lost 0, with 14 bases in between. The CDR3 is 17 amino acids. The CDR3 loop is CASSEPVKIGSYNEQFF. As DNA, the CDR3 is TGTGCCAGCAGTGAACCTGTAAAGATCGGCTCCTACAATGAGCAGTTCTTC.

This clonotype was seen ten or more times. This chain connects TRBV11-2 to TRBJ2-1, with D perhaps TRBD1 (6 bases). Deletions cut 4 bases from V and 6 bases from J, with 13 bases between. This CDR3 contains 14 residues. Germline lookup yields CDR1 SGHAT and CDR2 FQNNGV. The CDR3 bases are TGTGCCAGCAGCTGGGTACAGGGAGCCAATGAGCAGTTCTTC. It yields the protein CASSWVQGANEQFF.